Sequencing of this T cell receptor beta chain was carried out in a study of T cells in Graves' hyperthyroidism and ophthalmopathy. Background on the study: At the time of initial diagnosis and before any treatment, peripheral blood was collected.

This clonotype has a handful of counts. Using RNA transcripts as the source, TCR beta CDR3 regions were amplified. The primer set for the first-round RT-PCR of the TCR CDR3 was HTBI. TCRdb called the multiplex PCR reads again in MiXCR, with one record for every CDR3 protein. The sample consists of under 350,000 distinct CDR3 sequences, 10% to 15% of them appearing once. Sequenced material: blood. This sequence was found in a woman in her 30s with Graves' hyperthyroidism that later progressed to Graves' ophthalmopathy.

CDR3 sequence reads: CASSQVGGLQGETQYF. DNA of the CDR3: TGCGCCAGCAGCCAAGTAGGGGGCCTCCAGGGAGAGACCCAGTACTTC. The chain is built from TRBV4-1 and TRBJ2-5; 7 bases align to TRBD1. This CDR3 has 16 residues. With 1 base clipped from V and 4 bases from J, the junction kept 9 bases outside the gene matches. Germline CDR1 is MGHRA and CDR2 is YSYEKL.